A selection of T cell receptor beta chains follows, all from one sample in a study of T cell repertoires in cytomegalovirus infection. No antigens are known for them. TCRdb recomputed calls from the reads with MiXCR, one row per CDR3 protein. In the table there are 570,000 or so distinct CDR3 sequences, roughly 43% of which are singletons. Sample: cultured PBMCs, taken from culture after CMV antigen stimulation. These receptors were collected from a human donor in good health (CMV status not recorded). Some clones in this sample may be carry-over from other donors' samples. The CDR3 runs from the conserved cysteine through the conserved F or W. Fields, in order: V gene, J gene, CDR3 protein.

V: TRBV6-6; J: TRBJ1-5; CDR3: CASRSGTENQPQHF
V: TRBV7-6; J: TRBJ1-4; CDR3: CASSGGGSNEKLFF
V: TRBV6-6; J: TRBJ2-7; CDR3: CASTLTSGPTLYEQYF
V: TRBV14; J: TRBJ2-5; CDR3: CASSQERLLRWETQYF
V: TRBV5-4; J: TRBJ2-7; CDR3: CASSGGGSGGYEQYF
V: TRBV4-3; J: TRBJ2-2; CDR3: CASSQQPGLAGQAFVGELFF
V: TRBV19; J: TRBJ1-6; CDR3: CASKERPDNSPLHF
V: TRBV5-4; J: TRBJ2-3; CDR3: CASSGPDQIGGTDTQYF
V: TRBV11-2; J: TRBJ1-3; CDR3: CASSRRGTPSGNTIYF
V: TRBV20-1; J: TRBJ1-1; CDR3: CSARDRPRGAFF
V: TRBV7-8; J: TRBJ2-7; CDR3: CASSPSRVGQGAKEQYF
V: TRBV7-9; J: TRBJ1-1; CDR3: CASSARDGGTEAFF
V: TRBV5-4; J: TRBJ1-1; CDR3: CASSLVEGYTEAFF
V: TRBV3-1; J: TRBJ1-2; CDR3: CASSQDFGLNGYTF
V: TRBV27; J: TRBJ1-5; CDR3: CASRLRVNQPQHF
V: TRBV7-6; J: TRBJ2-7; CDR3: CASSVIAGEWCEQYF
V: TRBV5-6; J: TRBJ2-5; CDR3: CASSGTPDYQETQYF
V: TRBV12-3/TRBV12-4; J: TRBJ2-1; CDR3: CASSLAPLPNEQFF
V: TRBV12-5; J: TRBJ2-1; CDR3: CASGFPGQGSSYNEQFF
V: TRBV18; J: TRBJ1-1; CDR3: CASSPPSQGAGVNTEAFF
V: TRBV10-3; J: TRBJ2-3; CDR3: CAISEQRGPTDTQYF
V: TRBV5-1; J: TRBJ1-1; CDR3: CASSWGGGTNTEAFF
V: TRBV15; J: TRBJ2-2; CDR3: CATSRRQGNTGELFF
V: TRBV7-2; J: TRBJ2-1; CDR3: CASSPAGTEVYNEQFF
V: TRBV19; J: TRBJ2-7; CDR3: CASTGRADSYEQYF
V: TRBV2; J: TRBJ1-5; CDR3: CASSESTNQPQHF
V: TRBV12-3/TRBV12-4; J: TRBJ2-3; CDR3: CASSRSGGPGGTQYF
V: TRBV28; J: TRBJ2-7; CDR3: CASSFPDRDPYEQYF
V: TRBV7-8; J: TRBJ1-6; CDR3: CASRLGSGSPLHF
V: TRBV7-2; J: TRBJ1-1; CDR3: CASRTGTGVWATEAFF
V: TRBV12-3/TRBV12-4; J: TRBJ2-4; CDR3: CASSNENRVGIQYF
V: TRBV19; J: TRBJ2-3; CDR3: CASSKRQAEIPDTQYF
V: TRBV20-1; J: TRBJ2-5; CDR3: CSARVPSRADGTQYF
V: TRBV7-2; J: TRBJ2-3; CDR3: CASSLVSSGGDTQYF
V: TRBV7-2; J: TRBJ1-6; CDR3: CASSLAPSPLHF
V: TRBV7-2; J: TRBJ2-1; CDR3: CASNLMGTSRYNEQFF
V: TRBV11-2; J: TRBJ2-7; CDR3: CASRFGAGVGEQYF
V: TRBV20-1; J: TRBJ1-1; CDR3: CSASWTAGGEAFF
V: TRBV12-3/TRBV12-4; J: TRBJ2-7; CDR3: CASRSSGKASSYEQYF
V: TRBV7-2; J: TRBJ1-1; CDR3: CASRPGQGNTEAFF
V: TRBV2; J: TRBJ1-1; CDR3: CASRRTEAFF
V: TRBV7-2; J: TRBJ1-4; CDR3: CASSLAGRELFF
V: TRBV7-9; J: TRBJ2-5; CDR3: CASSLKQGFGETQYF
V: TRBV10-3; J: TRBJ2-7; CDR3: CAISEWARTSEEQYF
V: TRBV7-9; J: TRBJ1-1; CDR3: CASSLREIEAFF
V: TRBV7-8; J: TRBJ2-2; CDR3: CAIYPGQGPLAGELFF
V: TRBV18; J: TRBJ2-3; CDR3: CASSQTYSSTDTQYF
V: TRBV7-8; J: TRBJ1-1; CDR3: CASSLRDGRGGTEAFF
V: TRBV2; J: TRBJ2-7; CDR3: CASQKGVASYEQYF
V: TRBV2; J: TRBJ1-6; CDR3: CASSGTGQPGSPLHF
V: TRBV6-1; J: TRBJ2-1; CDR3: CASSMTRSNEQFF
V: TRBV12-3/TRBV12-4; J: TRBJ2-7; CDR3: CASRWSGRAVEQYF
V: TRBV24-1; J: TRBJ2-5; CDR3: CATSERRGYQETQYF
V: TRBV20-1; J: TRBJ2-3; CDR3: CSAQVPSGGPSTDTQYF
V: TRBV7-2; J: TRBJ1-1; CDR3: CASSTTGGTEAFF
V: TRBV20-1; J: TRBJ1-2; CDR3: CSANPRTYGYTF
V: TRBV5-6; J: TRBJ1-1; CDR3: CASRSRTYLSFRAFF
V: TRBV12-3/TRBV12-4; J: TRBJ2-2; CDR3: CASRRRNGELFF
V: TRBV20-1; J: TRBJ1-2; CDR3: CSARGASNDYGYTF